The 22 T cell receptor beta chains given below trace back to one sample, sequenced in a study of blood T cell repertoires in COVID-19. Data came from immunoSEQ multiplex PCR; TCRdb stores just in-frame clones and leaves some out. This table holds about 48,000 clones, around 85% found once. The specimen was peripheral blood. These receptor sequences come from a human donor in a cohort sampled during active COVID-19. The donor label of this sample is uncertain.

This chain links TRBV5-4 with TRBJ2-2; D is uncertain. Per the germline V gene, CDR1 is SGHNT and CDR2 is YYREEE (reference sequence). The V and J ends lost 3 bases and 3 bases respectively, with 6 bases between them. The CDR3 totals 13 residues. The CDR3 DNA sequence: TGTGCCAGCAGCTCGGTGGACACCGGGGAGCTGTTTTTT. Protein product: CASSSVDTGELFF.

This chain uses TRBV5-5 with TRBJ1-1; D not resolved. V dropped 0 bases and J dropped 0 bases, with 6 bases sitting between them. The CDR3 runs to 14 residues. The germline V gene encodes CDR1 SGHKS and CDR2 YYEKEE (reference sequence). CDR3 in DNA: TGTGCCAGCAGCTTGGCAGGTATGAACACTGAAGCTTTCTTT. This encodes CASSLAGMNTEAFF.

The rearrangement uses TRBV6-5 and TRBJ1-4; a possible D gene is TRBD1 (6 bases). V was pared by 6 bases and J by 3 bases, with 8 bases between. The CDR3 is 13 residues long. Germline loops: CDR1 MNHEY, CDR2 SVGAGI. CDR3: CASRDSPNEKLFF. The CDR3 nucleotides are TGTGCCAGCAGGGACAGTCCTAATGAAAAACTGTTTTTT.

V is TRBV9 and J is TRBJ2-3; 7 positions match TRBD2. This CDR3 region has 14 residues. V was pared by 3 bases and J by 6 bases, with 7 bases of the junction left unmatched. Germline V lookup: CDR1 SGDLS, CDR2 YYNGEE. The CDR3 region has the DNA TGTGCCAGCAGCGCCCAGCGGGGTGGTGATACGCAGTATTTT. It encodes CASSAQRGGDTQYF.

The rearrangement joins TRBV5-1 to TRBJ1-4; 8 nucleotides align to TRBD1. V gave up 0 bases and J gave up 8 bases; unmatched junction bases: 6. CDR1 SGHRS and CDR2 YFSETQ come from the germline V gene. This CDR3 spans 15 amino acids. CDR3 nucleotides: TGCGCCAGCAGCTTGGCGGCAGGGGGCGTAGAAAAACTGTTTTTT. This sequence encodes CASSLAAGGVEKLFF.

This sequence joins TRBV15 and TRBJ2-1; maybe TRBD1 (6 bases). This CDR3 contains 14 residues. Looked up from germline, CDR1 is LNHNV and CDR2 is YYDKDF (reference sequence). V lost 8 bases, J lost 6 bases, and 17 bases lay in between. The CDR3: CATSPTTGSNEQFF. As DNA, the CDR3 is TGTGCCACCTCACCTACTACAGGGAGCAATGAGCAGTTCTTC.

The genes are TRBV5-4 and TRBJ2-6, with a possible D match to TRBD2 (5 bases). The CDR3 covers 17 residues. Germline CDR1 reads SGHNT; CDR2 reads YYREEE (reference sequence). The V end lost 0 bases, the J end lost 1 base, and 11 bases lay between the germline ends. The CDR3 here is CASSLGGFASGANVLTF. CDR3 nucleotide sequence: TGTGCCAGCAGCTTGGGCGGGTTTGCGTCTGGGGCCAACGTCCTGACTTTC.

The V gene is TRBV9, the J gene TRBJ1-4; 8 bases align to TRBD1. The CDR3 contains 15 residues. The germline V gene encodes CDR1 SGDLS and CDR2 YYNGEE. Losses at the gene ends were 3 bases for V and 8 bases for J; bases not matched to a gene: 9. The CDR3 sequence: CASSGGTGGTEKLFF. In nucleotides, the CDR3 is TGTGCCAGCAGCGGGGGAACAGGGGGAACCGAAAAACTGTTTTTT.

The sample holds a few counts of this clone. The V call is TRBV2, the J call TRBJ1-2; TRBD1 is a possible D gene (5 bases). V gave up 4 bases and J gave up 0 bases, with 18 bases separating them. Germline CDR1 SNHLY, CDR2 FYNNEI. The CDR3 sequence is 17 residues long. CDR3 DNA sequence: TGTGCCAGCAGTGGAGGACACCTCGCCGCAGCTAACTATGGCTACACCTTC. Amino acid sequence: CASSGGHLAAANYGYTF. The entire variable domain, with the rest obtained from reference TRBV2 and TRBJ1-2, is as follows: EPEVTQTPSHQVTQMGQEVILRCVPISNHLYFYWYRQILGQKVEFLVSFYNNEISEKSEIFDDQFSVERPDGSNFTLKIRSTKLEDSAMYFCASSGGHLAAANYGYTFGSGTRLTVV.

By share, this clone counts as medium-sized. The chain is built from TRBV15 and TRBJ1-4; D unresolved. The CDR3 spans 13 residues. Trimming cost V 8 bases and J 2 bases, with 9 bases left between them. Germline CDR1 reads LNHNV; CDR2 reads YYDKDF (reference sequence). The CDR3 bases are TGTGCCACCGGAGACTTTACTAATGAAAAACTGTTTTTT. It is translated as CATGDFTNEKLFF.

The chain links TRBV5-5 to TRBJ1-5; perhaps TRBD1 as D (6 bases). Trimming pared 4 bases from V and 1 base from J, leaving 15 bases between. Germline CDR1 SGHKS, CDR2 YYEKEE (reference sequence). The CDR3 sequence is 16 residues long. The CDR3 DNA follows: TGTGCCAGCAGCCCTACGTTGGGGACAAGCAATCAGCCCCAGCATTTT. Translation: CASSPTLGTSNQPQHF.

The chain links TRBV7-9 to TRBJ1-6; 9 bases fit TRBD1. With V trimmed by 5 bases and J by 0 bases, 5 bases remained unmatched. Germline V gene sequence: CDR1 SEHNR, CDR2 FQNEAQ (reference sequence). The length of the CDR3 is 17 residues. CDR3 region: CASSTGQGFSYNSPLHF. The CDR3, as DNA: TGTGCCAGCAGCACCGGACAGGGGTTCTCCTATAATTCACCCCTCCACTTT.

This CDR3 reads CATSPRVYEQYF. The CDR3 DNA reads TGTGCCACCAGTCCCCGGGTCTACGAGCAGTACTTC. The V call is TRBV24-1, the J call TRBJ2-7; the D is unclear. Germline CDR1 KGHDR, CDR2 SFDVKD. V shed 6 bases and J shed 3 bases, with 8 bases lying between them. The CDR3 has 12 amino acids.

Written as DNA, the CDR3 is TGTGCCAGCAGCCGGGACAGGGCCAGAACTGAAGCTTTCTTT. Translation gives CASSRDRARTEAFF. This chain links TRBV5-5 with TRBJ1-1, with TRBD1 identical over 9 bases. Unmatched junction bases numbered 6, after V lost 4 bases and J lost 5 bases. Per the germline V gene, CDR1 is SGHKS and CDR2 is YYEKEE (reference sequence). The CDR3 loop spans 14 amino acids. The full variable domain, its missing parts supplied by reference TRBV5-5 and TRBJ1-1, is DAGVTQSPTHLIKTRGQQVTLRCSPISGHKSVSWYQQVLGQGPQFIFQYYEKEERGRGNFPDRFSARQFPNYSSELNVNALLLGDSALYLCASSRDRARTEAFFGQGTRLTVV.

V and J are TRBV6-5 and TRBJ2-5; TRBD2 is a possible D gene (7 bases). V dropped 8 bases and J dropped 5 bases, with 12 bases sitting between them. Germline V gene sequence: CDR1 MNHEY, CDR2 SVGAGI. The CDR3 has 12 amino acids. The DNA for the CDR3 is TGTGCCAGCGGGAGGGGGGAGGAGACCCAGTACTTC. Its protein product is CASGRGEETQYF.

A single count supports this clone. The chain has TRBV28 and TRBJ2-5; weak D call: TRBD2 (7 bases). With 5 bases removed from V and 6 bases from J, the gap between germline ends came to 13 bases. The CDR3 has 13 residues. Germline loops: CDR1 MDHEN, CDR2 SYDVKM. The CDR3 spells CASSQMGGQTQYF. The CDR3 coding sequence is TGTGCCAGCAGTCAAATGGGGGGGCAGACCCAGTACTTC.

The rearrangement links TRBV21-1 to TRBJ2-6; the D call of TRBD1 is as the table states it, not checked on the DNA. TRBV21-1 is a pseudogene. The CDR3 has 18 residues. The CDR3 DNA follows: TGTGCCAGCAGCAAAGCGCTGGGGCTGACCTCTGGGGCCAACGTCCTGACTTTC. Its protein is CASSKALGLTSGANVLTF.

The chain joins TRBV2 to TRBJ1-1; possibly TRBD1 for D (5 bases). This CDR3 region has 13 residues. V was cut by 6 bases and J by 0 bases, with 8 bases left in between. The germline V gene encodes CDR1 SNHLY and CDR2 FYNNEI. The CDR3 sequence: CASSPRVNTEAFF. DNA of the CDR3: TGTGCCAGCAGCCCCAGGGTGAACACTGAAGCTTTCTTT.

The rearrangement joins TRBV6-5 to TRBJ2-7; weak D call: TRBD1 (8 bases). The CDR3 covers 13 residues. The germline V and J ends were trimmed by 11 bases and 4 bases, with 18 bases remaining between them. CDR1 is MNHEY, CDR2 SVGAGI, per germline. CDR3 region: CAAGGNRGYEQYF. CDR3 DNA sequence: TGTGCCGCCGGGGGGAACAGGGGGTACGAGCAGTACTTC.

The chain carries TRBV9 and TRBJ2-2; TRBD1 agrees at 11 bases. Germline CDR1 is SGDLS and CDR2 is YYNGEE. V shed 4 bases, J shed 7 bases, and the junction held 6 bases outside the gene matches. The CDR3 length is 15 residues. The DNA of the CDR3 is TGTGCCAGCAGCCCGAGGACAGGGGGCGGCGGGGAGCTGTTTTTT. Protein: CASSPRTGGGGELFF.

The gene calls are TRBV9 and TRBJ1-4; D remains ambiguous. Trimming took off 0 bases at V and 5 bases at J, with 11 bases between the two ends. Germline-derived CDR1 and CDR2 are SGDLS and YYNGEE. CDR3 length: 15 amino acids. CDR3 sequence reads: CASSVGSLPNEKLFF. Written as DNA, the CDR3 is TGTGCCAGCAGCGTAGGGAGCCTACCAAATGAAAAACTGTTTTTT.

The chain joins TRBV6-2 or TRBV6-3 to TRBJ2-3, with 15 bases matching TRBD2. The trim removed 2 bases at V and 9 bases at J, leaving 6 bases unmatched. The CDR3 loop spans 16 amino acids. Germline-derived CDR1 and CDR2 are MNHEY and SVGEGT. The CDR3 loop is CASSYPRTSGGATQYF. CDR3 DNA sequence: TGTGCCAGCAGTTACCCACGGACTAGCGGGGGGGCCACGCAGTATTTT.